This paragraph covers one TCR beta chain sequence. J was trimmed by 0 bases and V by 4 bases; bases with no gene match: 13. Germline CDR1 and CDR2: SGHRS and YFSETQ. The CDR3 has 19 residues. The sample comes from a study of blood T cell repertoires in COVID-19. Study information: Sources were T cells, B-cell-depleted T cells, or PBMCs; the material itself was cDNA or gDNA.

Recruits, aged about 18 to 90 years, lived in 25 or so US areas. The protocol was immunoSEQ multiplex PCR, while the TCRdb copy is restricted to in-frame clones and leaves out a portion. The repertoire consists of about 140,000 clones, with under 90% occurring once and the leading ten covering approximately 4%. This chain connects TRBV5-1 to TRBJ2-6, with TRBD1 matching 7 bases. This receptor was identified in a man aged 45-65 years in a cohort exposed to, infected with or recovered from COVID-19 (not recorded which). Material: PBMCs or T cells enriched from blood (not recorded which). The CDR3 loop reads CASSRLGPGGFSGANVLTF. CDR3 coding DNA: TGCGCCAGCAGCCGGTTAGGACCAGGGGGATTCTCTGGGGCCAACGTCCTGACTTTC.